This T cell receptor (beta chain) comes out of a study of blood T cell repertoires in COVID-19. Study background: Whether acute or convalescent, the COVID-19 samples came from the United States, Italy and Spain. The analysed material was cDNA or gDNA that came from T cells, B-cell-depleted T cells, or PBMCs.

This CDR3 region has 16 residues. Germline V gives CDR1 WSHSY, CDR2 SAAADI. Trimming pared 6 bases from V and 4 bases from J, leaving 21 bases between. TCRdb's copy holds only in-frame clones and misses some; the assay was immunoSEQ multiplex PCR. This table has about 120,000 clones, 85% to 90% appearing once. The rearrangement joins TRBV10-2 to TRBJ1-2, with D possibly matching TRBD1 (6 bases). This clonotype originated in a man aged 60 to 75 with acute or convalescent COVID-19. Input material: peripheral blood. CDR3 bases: TGCGCCAGCAGCGGACAGTTTCTCGCCCCCAGCTATGGCTACACCTTC. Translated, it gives CASSGQFLAPSYGYTF.